Below are 5 T cell receptor beta chains sequenced from a single sample in a study of molecular identifiers for immune sequencing clone quantification. TCRdb called the PCR reads again in MiXCR, with one record for every CDR3 protein. The sample yields some 580,000 distinct CDR3 sequences, approximately 24% seen once. The sequencing sample was made of naive CD8+ T cells from blood, with Jurkat cell RNA spiked in. Regarding subset: FACS-sorted CD8+CD4-CCR7+CD45RA+ naive T cells. These receptors came from a human donor in good health. Some libraries in this study had Jurkat cell RNA spiked in.

The chain couples TRBV5-8 to TRBJ1-1; maybe TRBD1 (5 bases). V lost 2 bases, J lost 7 bases, and 9 bases lay in between. The length of the CDR3 is 12 residues. Germline values: CDR1 SGHTS, CDR2 YDEGEE. The CDR3 region is CASSFRDSEAFF. In nucleotides, the CDR3 is TGTGCCAGCAGCTTTAGAGACAGTGAAGCTTTCTTT. The whole variable domain, remainder taken from reference TRBV5-8 and TRBJ1-1, is EAGVTQSPTHLIKTRGQQATLRCSPISGHTSVYWYQQALGLGLQFLLWYDEGEERNRGNFPPRFSGRQFPNYSSELNVNALELEDSALYLCASSFRDSEAFFGQGTRLTVV.

This clonotype has ten or more counts. The genes are TRBV27 and TRBJ2-1; D uncertain. Germline lookup yields CDR1 MNHEY and CDR2 SMNVEV (reference sequence). CDR3 size: 12 residues. Trimming left V 0 bases short and J 7 bases short, with 4 bases between. This chain's CDR3 is CASSLSGNEQFF. CDR3 DNA sequence: TGTGCCAGCAGTTTATCCGGGAATGAGCAGTTCTTC.

The V and J genes are TRBV30 and TRBJ1-1, with 7 bases fitting TRBD1. Germline values: CDR1 GTSNPN, CDR2 SVGIG (reference sequence). V was clipped by 4 bases and J by 1 base; unmatched bases: 18. The CDR3 sequence is 18 residues long. Here the CDR3 DNA reads TGTGCCTGGACCCCACCCTGGGGACAGCGCCCTGGGAACACTGAAGCTTTCTTT. Amino acid sequence: CAWTPPWGQRPGNTEAFF.

The chain uses TRBV28 and TRBJ1-1; no reliable D call. Trimming shortened V by 6 bases and J by 6 bases, and 8 bases separated the two germline ends. The CDR3 is 11 amino acids. Per the germline V gene, CDR1 is MDHEN and CDR2 is SYDVKM. Here the CDR3 DNA reads TGTGCCAGCAGCCCGAGCGCTGAAGCTTTCTTT. It translates to CASSPSAEAFF.

This clonotype has a count of ten or more. The chain couples TRBV7-9 to TRBJ2-3; 10 bases align to TRBD2. The trim removed 5 bases at V and 4 bases at J, leaving 12 bases unmatched. The germline gives CDR1 SEHNR, CDR2 FQNEAQ (reference sequence). The CDR3 runs to 17 residues. This chain's CDR3 is CASSPRRASGSSDTQYF. For the CDR3, the DNA is TGTGCCAGCAGCCCTCGTCGGGCTAGCGGGAGTTCAGATACGCAGTATTTT.